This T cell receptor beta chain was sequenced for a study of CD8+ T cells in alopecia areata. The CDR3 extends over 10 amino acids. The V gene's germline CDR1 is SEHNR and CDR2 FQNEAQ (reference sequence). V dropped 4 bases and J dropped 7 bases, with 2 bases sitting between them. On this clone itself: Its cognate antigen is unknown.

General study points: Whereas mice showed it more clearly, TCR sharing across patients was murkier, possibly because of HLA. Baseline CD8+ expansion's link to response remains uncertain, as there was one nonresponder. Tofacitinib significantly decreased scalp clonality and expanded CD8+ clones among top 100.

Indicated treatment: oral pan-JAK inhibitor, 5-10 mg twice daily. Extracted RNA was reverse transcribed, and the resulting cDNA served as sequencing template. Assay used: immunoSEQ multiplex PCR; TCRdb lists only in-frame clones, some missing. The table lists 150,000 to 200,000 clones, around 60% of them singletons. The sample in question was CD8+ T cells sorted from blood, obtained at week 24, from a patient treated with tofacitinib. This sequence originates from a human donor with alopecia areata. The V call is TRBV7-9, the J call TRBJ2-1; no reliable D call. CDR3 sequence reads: CASSSNEQFF. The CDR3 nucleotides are TGTGCCAGCAGCTCAAATGAGCAGTTCTTC.